The 5 T cell receptor beta chains listed next were all sequenced from one sample in a study of Graves' ophthalmopathy and Graves' hyperthyroidism (dated by TCRdb to the late 2010s). The sequencing machine was an Illumina HiSeq 2000. For repertoire sequencing, TCR beta CDR3 regions were amplified from RNA transcripts. HTBI primers and the Qiagen OneStep RT-PCR kit were used in a first-round RT-PCR, which was followed by a second-round multiplex PCR, size selection and purification. TCRdb passed the public sequencing reads through fastp at Q25 and MiXCR, retaining productive beta sequences. Under each unique CDR3 protein, matching rows form one entry showing the most common genes and DNA. This sample lists about 210,000 distinct CDR3 sequences; under 30% were detected once. The ten largest account for approximately 9% of the sample. Sequencing was done on a sample of peripheral blood. These receptors were collected from a man aged 50 to 59 with Graves' ophthalmopathy. Donor details come from another sample of the same person, matched by shared clones.

This clonotype was recorded many times. This chain connects TRBV6-1 to TRBJ1-5; D is unclear. CDR3 length: 15 residues. V lost 6 bases, J lost 2 bases, and 14 bases lay in between. Germline V gene data show CDR1 as MNHNS and CDR2 as SASEGT. The CDR3 bases are TGTGCCAGCAGCTCTACCCCGGACGGCAATCAGCCCCAGCATTTT. Protein sequence: CASSSTPDGNQPQHF.

The rearrangement joins TRBV12-3 or TRBV12-4 to TRBJ1-1, with TRBD1 matching 8 bases. With V trimmed by 6 bases and J by 4 bases, 7 bases remained unmatched. The CDR3 has 14 residues. The CDR3 nucleotides read TGTGCCAGCAGCCCCACGACAGGGGCCACTGAAGCTTTCTTT. Translation: CASSPTTGATEAFF.

This clonotype was detected many times. The chain links TRBV7-2 to TRBJ2-7; 7 positions agree with TRBD2. This CDR3 has 15 residues. After removal of 1 base from V and 5 bases from J, the junction contained 8 bases not matched to a gene. The germline V gene encodes CDR1 SGHTA and CDR2 FQGNSA. In DNA, the CDR3 is TGTGCCAGCAGCTTAGTAGGGGCTAGCGGCGACGAGCAGTACTTC. This gives the protein CASSLVGASGDEQYF.

This clonotype was counted many times. The CDR3 nucleotides are TGTGCCAGCAGTTTCTCTGTTCAGAACACTGAAGCTTTCTTT. This gives the protein CASSFSVQNTEAFF. The J gene is TRBJ1-1, the V gene TRBV12-3 or TRBV12-4; D is unclear. Trimming stripped 3 bases from V and 1 base from J, with 9 bases between. The CDR3 spans 14 residues.

This clonotype was observed many times. The chain links TRBV6-1 to TRBJ2-5; D ambiguous. Looked up from germline, CDR1 is MNHNS and CDR2 is SASEGT. This CDR3 is built from 12 residues. V lost 10 bases to trimming and J lost 2 bases, with 11 bases between them. This CDR3 is CATRTSQETQYF. The CDR3 DNA follows: TGTGCCACTCGTACAAGTCAAGAGACCCAGTACTTC.